A selection of T cell receptor beta chains follows, all from one sample in a study of shared T cell receptors in the human thymus. TCRdb's table, derived via immunoSEQ multiplex PCR, lists solely in-frame clones and lacks some. Here the sample spans some 760,000 clones, roughly 85% being singletons. The same specimen was also included in a second study, on human thymus T cells.

Sequenced input: thymocytes. The receptors come from a girl under three years old with a congenital heart defect. Each CDR3 is given with its conserved first and last residue. D genes are given only for firm matches. Not all rows give a size; the values are once, few, many and, for expanded clones, a class.

j_call | clone_size | v_call | d_call | cdr3_nt | cdr3_aa
TRBJ2-7 | - | TRBV7-6 | TRBD1 | TGTGCCAGCAGCCGGGACAGGGGATACGAGCAGTACTTC | CASSRDRGYEQYF
TRBJ2-1 | - | TRBV5-1 | TRBD2 | TGCGCCAGCAGCCAGAGACTAGCGGGGGGCCATGAGCAGTTCTTC | CASSQRLAGGHEQFF
TRBJ2-1 | - | TRBV5-1 | - | TGCGCCAGCAGCTCGGAAACCACAGGGAATGAGCAGTTCTTC | CASSSETTGNEQFF
TRBJ2-2 | - | TRBV15 | - | TGTGCCACCAGCAGAGCGGAAAGGGGGAACACCGGGGAGCTGTTTTTT | CATSRAERGNTGELFF
TRBJ2-7 | - | TRBV5-1 | TRBD2 | TGCGCCAGCAGCTTGGCTCCCTCGGAGGGACTAGCGGGGGGCTCCTACGAGCAGTACTTC | CASSLAPSEGLAGGSYEQYF
TRBJ1-5 | few | TRBV4-1 | TRBD1 | TGCGCCAGCAGCCAAGTACAGGGGGCGCCGGGTCAGCCCCAGCATTTT | CASSQVQGAPGQPQHF
TRBJ1-2 | - | TRBV28 | - | TGTGCCAGCAGCCCGGGAGGAGGGAATGGCTACACCTTC | CASSPGGGNGYTF
TRBJ2-1 | - | TRBV6-1 | - | TGTGCCAGCAGTGGCGTAGTTTGTTGGTCCTACAATGAGCAGTTCTTC | CASSGVVCWSYNEQFF
TRBJ2-7 | - | TRBV7-9 | TRBD1 | TGTGCCAGCAGCCCTAGGGGGGGACAGGGGATGTCGCAGTACTTC | CASSPRGGQGMSQYF
TRBJ1-4 | once | TRBV5-4 | - | TGTGCCAGCAGCTCACGGACAGCAACTAATGAAAAACTGTTTTTT | CASSSRTATNEKLFF
TRBJ2-5 | - | TRBV28 | TRBD2 | TGTGCCAGCAGTTTATACTCTAGCGGGGGGGCAGAGACCCAGTACTTC | CASSLYSSGGAETQYF
TRBJ2-7 | - | TRBV6-1 | TRBD2 | TGTGCCAGCAGTGGACTAGCGGTGGGGTACGAGCAGTACTTC | CASSGLAVGYEQYF
TRBJ2-3 | - | TRBV7-4 | - | TGTGCCAGCAGCTTAGCGCGGGATCCAGGGTCATACACAGATACGCAGTATTTT | CASSLARDPGSYTDTQYF
TRBJ2-7 | - | TRBV7-7 | - | TGTGCTAGCAGCTCTCAACCGGCGGGGACCCCGGGCTACGAGCAGTACTTC | CASSSQPAGTPGYEQYF
TRBJ2-1 | - | TRBV10-3 | TRBD2 | TGTGCCATCAGTTGTCCACCGGGGGGGAACGATGAGCAGTTCTTC | CAISCPPGGNDEQFF
TRBJ2-3 | - | TRBV10-3 | TRBD2 | TGTGCCATCAGCTACCCCCGCCCGGGGGGGACAGATACGCAGTATTTT | CAISYPRPGGTDTQYF
TRBJ2-5 | - | TRBV4-3 | TRBD1 | TGCGCCAGCAGCCAAGAACAGGACAGGGGACAAGAGACCCAGTACTTC | CASSQEQDRGQETQYF
TRBJ1-2 | - | TRBV2 | - | TGTGCCAGCAGTGGGGGGGGTGGCTATGGCTACACCTTC | CASSGGGGYGYTF
TRBJ1-6 | once | TRBV7-2 | - | TGTGCCAGCAGCTTAGTTTTGGGGGAGGGGGGTGCACCCCTCCACTTT | CASSLVLGEGGAPLHF
TRBJ2-3 | - | TRBV7-8 | TRBD2 | TGTGCCAGCAGCCCGACACAGGCTAGCGGGGAGGCAGATACGCAGTATTTT | CASSPTQASGEADTQYF
TRBJ1-2 | - | TRBV6-1 | TRBD1 | TGTGCCAGCAGTGAAGGGAAGGGGGCTAATGGCTACACCTTC | CASSEGKGANGYTF
TRBJ1-1 | - | TRBV27 | TRBD1 | TGTGCCAGCCTCCCGGGGGGGACAGGGGGTTATGTGTCTGAAGCTTTCTTT | CASLPGGTGGYVSEAFF
TRBJ1-6 | - | TRBV27 | - | TGTGCCAGCAGTTTAGGCCTAGGGGCGCTTAATTCACCCCTCCACTTT | CASSLGLGALNSPLHF
TRBJ2-1 | once | TRBV4-1 | - | TGCGCCAGCAGCCAAGGTCGAAGGGGGACGAGCTCCTACAATGAGCAGTTCTTC | CASSQGRRGTSSYNEQFF
TRBJ2-7 | - | TRBV6-1 | - | TGTGCCAGCAGTGAGATTAGGAGCTACGAGCAGTACTTC | CASSEIRSYEQYF
TRBJ1-2 | - | TRBV6-5 | - | TGTGCCAGCACGCGGCAGGGCTTCGGCTACACCTTC | CASTRQGFGYTF
TRBJ2-3 | - | TRBV5-1 | TRBD1 | TGCGCCAGCAGCCGCGACAGGGAAGTACTCACAGATACGCAGTATTTT | CASSRDREVLTDTQYF
TRBJ1-2 | once | TRBV10-2 | - | TGCGCCAGCAGAGGGGCCTTTTCCAGCTATGGCTACACCTTC | CASRGAFSSYGYTF
TRBJ2-1 | - | TRBV9 | - | TGTGCCAGCAGCGTAGAGGGTGCGGGGCCGATGAGGGAGCAGTTCTTC | CASSVEGAGPMREQFF
TRBJ1-1 | - | TRBV5-1 | - | TGCGCCAGCAGCCTTCGGACAGACCCAGGAACTGAAGCTTTCTTT | CASSLRTDPGTEAFF
TRBJ2-7 | - | TRBV4-3 | TRBD2 | TGCGCCAGCAGTCTCCGAGGGACTACCATATACGAGCAGTACTTC | CASSLRGTTIYEQYF
TRBJ2-5 | - | TRBV13 | - | TGTGCCAGCAGCTTAGTTCCGGGGAAAGAGACCCAGTACTTC | CASSLVPGKETQYF
TRBJ2-2 | - | TRBV5-6 | TRBD1 | TGTGCCAGCAGCTATTCTACTGGACAGGCGAACACCGGGGAGCTGTTTTTT | CASSYSTGQANTGELFF
TRBJ2-5 | - | TRBV5-4 | - | TGTGCCAGCAGGGCAGGGGGACGGGAGGAGACCCAGTACTTC | CASRAGGREETQYF
TRBJ1-1 | - | TRBV5-4 | TRBD1 | TGTGCCAGCAGCCTGAACATCCAGGGGGCGAGAGCTGAAGCTTTCTTT | CASSLNIQGARAEAFF
TRBJ1-2 | - | TRBV5-1 | - | TGCGCCAGCAGCTTGGGGGGAACAGGGCCGTATGGCTACACCTTC | CASSLGGTGPYGYTF
TRBJ2-1 | - | TRBV4-2 | - | TGTGCCAGCAGCCGGGGGGGCGGGACCTTTACCAATGAGCAGTTCTTC | CASSRGGGTFTNEQFF
TRBJ1-1 | - | TRBV7-9 | - | TGTGCCAGCAGCTTAGAGACAGGCGCGAACACTGAAGCTTTCTTT | CASSLETGANTEAFF
TRBJ1-6 | - | TRBV5-1 | - | TGCGCCAGCAGCTTGTATAACGGGAAGGATTCACCCCTCCACTTT | CASSLYNGKDSPLHF
TRBJ1-1 | - | TRBV29-1 | TRBD1 | TGCAGCGTTGGACAGGGGGCTGAAGCTTTCTTT | CSVGQGAEAFF
TRBJ2-4 | - | TRBV5-1 | TRBD1 | TGCGCCAGCAGCCGTCAGGGGGAACGAGCCAAAAACATTCAGTACTTC | CASSRQGERAKNIQYF
TRBJ1-1 | - | TRBV18 | - | TGTGCCAGCTCACCAAAAACAGGCCCGAACACTGAAGCTTTCTTT | CASSPKTGPNTEAFF